This T cell receptor (beta chain) was captured by sequencing in a study of blood T cell repertoires in COVID-19. Study in general: Spain, Italy and the United States supplied samples that represented acute and convalescent COVID-19. The analysed material was cDNA or gDNA that came from T cells, B-cell-depleted T cells, or PBMCs.

Everyone who took part was about 18 to 89 years old, and they came from 20 to 25 US areas. Original data processing: Reference gene primer amplification in the assay estimated nucleated cell counts. Here immunoSEQ multiplex PCR was the method, and the copy in TCRdb shows in-frame clones only, minus some. The DNA gave D and trimming, while V, J and clone size come from that table. The table lists 150,000 to 190,000 clones, around 84% of them singletons. Germline CDR1 MNHNS, CDR2 SASEGT. Trimming stripped 1 base from V and 2 bases from J, with 8 bases between. This CDR3 contains 14 residues. Source material: PBMCs or T cells enriched from blood (not recorded which). This clonotype originated in a man aged 50-59 years who had recovered from COVID-19. The V call is TRBV6-1, the J call TRBJ1-2; D not resolved. CDR3 DNA: TGTGCCAGCAGTGAAGATGAGGCCAACTATGGCTACACCTTC. Amino acid sequence: CASSEDEANYGYTF.